These T cell receptor beta chains were read from a single sample in a study of neurological immune-mediated disorders. TCRdb reprocessed the 5' RACE reads via MiXCR and lists one record per CDR3 protein. This table holds 84,000 or so distinct CDR3 sequences, approximately 10% found once. Sequenced input: PBMCs. These receptors were collected from a man aged 40-55 years in good health. Each CDR3 is given with its conserved first and last residue. D genes are given only for firm matches. Size values are once, few and many counts, or a class for expanded clones, and some rows have none.

V gene	clone size	D gene	CDR3 length	J gene	CDR3 DNA	CDR3 protein
TRBV24-1	many	.	14	TRBJ1-1	TGTGCCACCAGTGAGGATGACAGAAACACTGAAGCTTTCTTT	CATSEDDRNTEAFF
TRBV5-1	many	.	15	TRBJ1-5	TGCGCCAGCAGCTTTAATCCGGGAAGAGATCAGCCCCAGCATTTT	CASSFNPGRDQPQHF
TRBV9	many	.	17	TRBJ2-3	TGTGCCAGCAGCGACCCATTCCAGGGACGGAGCACAGATACGCAGTATTTT	CASSDPFQGRSTDTQYF
TRBV6-5	many	.	12	TRBJ1-1	TGTGCCAGCAGTTCCGGGAACGGTGAAGCTTTCTTT	CASSSGNGEAFF
TRBV5-1	many	.	14	TRBJ2-7	TGCGCCAGCAGCTTGGGTAGGAACATTGGCGAGCAGTACTTC	CASSLGRNIGEQYF
TRBV9	many	.	15	TRBJ2-2	TGTGCCAGCAGCGTACAAATGAGAGGCACCGGGGAGCTGTTTTTT	CASSVQMRGTGELFF
TRBV6-5	many	.	19	TRBJ2-3	TGTGCCAGCAGTTACGCCCTAGCCGGAGGAGGGGGCGAAGCACGAACGCAGTATTTT	CASSYALAGGGGEARTQYF
TRBV27	.	TRBD1	14	TRBJ1-2	TGTGCCAGCAGTACCCAGACAGGGGGCTATGGCTACACCTTC	CASSTQTGGYGYTF
TRBV7-8	many	.	17	TRBJ2-2	TGTGCCAGCAGCCATGTTACAGGGATCACGAACACCGGGGAGCTGTTTTTT	CASSHVTGITNTGELFF
TRBV10-3	many	.	12	TRBJ2-7	TGTGCCATCAGTGGAAGCTCCTACGAGCAGTACTTC	CAISGSSYEQYF
TRBV4-2	few	.	12	TRBJ2-3	TGTGCCAGCGCGTTGAGCACAGATACGCAGTATTTT	CASALSTDTQYF
TRBV5-1	many	.	16	TRBJ2-2	TGCGCCAGCAGCTTGCTGAGAAGCCAGAACACCGGGGAGCTGTTTTTT	CASSLLRSQNTGELFF
TRBV29-1	many	TRBD2	12	TRBJ2-7	TGCAGCGTGAGCGGGGGCACCTACGAGCAGTACTTC	CSVSGGTYEQYF
TRBV3-1	few	TRBD1	14	TRBJ1-2	TGTGCCAGCAGCCAAGGGACAGGACGAAATGGCTACACCTTC	CASSQGTGRNGYTF
TRBV6-5	.	TRBD1	14	TRBJ2-7	TGTGCCAGCAGTCAGACCTGGGACAGCTACGAGCAGTACTTC	CASSQTWDSYEQYF
TRBV5-6	many	.	17	TRBJ2-6	TGTGCCAGCAGCCGCCGAGGACAGCTCTCTGGGGCCAACGTCCTGACTTTC	CASSRRGQLSGANVLTF
TRBV5-1	many	TRBD2	14	TRBJ2-7	TGCGCCAGCAGCTTCGCTAGCGGGGGATACGAGCAGTACTTC	CASSFASGGYEQYF
TRBV14	many	.	13	TRBJ1-1	TGTGCCAGCAGCCAAGAAATGAACACTGAAGCTTTCTTT	CASSQEMNTEAFF
TRBV9	many	.	13	TRBJ2-3	TGTGCCAGCAGCCTAGACCAGCAGGATACGCAGTATTTT	CASSLDQQDTQYF
TRBV2	many	.	15	TRBJ2-1	TGTGCCAGCAGCAAACAGGGTTCAGGAGCCAATGAGCAGTTCTTC	CASSKQGSGANEQFF
TRBV3-1	many	TRBD1	15	TRBJ1-2	TGTGCCAGCAGCCCTATCGACAGGGAAGACTATGGCTACACCTTC	CASSPIDREDYGYTF
TRBV7-2	many	.	14	TRBJ2-7	TGTGCCAGCAGCCCATTAGGGTCTTACTACGAGCAGTACTTC	CASSPLGSYYEQYF
TRBV7-9	.	.	11	TRBJ2-1	TGTGCCAGCAGCGCCGAGCGGGAGCAGTTCTTC	CASSAEREQFF
TRBV7-2	many	TRBD2	16	TRBJ2-3	TGTGCCAGCAGCTCGAGGACTAGCGGAAGCACAGATACGCAGTATTTT	CASSSRTSGSTDTQYF
TRBV5-1	many	.	13	TRBJ2-3	TGCGCCAGCAGCTTGGAGGGGACAGATACGCAGTATTTT	CASSLEGTDTQYF
TRBV27	many	TRBD2	18	TRBJ2-1	TGTGCCAGCAGTTTCGGGACTAGCGGGAGCTCAAACTACAATGAGCAGTTCTTC	CASSFGTSGSSNYNEQFF
TRBV6-5	many	TRBD1	15	TRBJ1-1	TGTGCCAGCAGTTTGCCGGGACAGGGAAACACTGAAGCTTTCTTT	CASSLPGQGNTEAFF
TRBV6-2/TRBV6-3	many	TRBD2	14	TRBJ2-5	TGTGCCAGCAGTCTAGCGGGAGTAGTGAAGACCCAGTACTTC	CASSLAGVVKTQYF
TRBV20-1	many	TRBD2	16	TRBJ2-3	TGCAGTGCTAGAAACTTAGCGGGGGGGCACACAGATACGCAGTATTTT	CSARNLAGGHTDTQYF
TRBV27	many	.	11	TRBJ1-1	TGTGCCAGCGCGGGGGCGAAAGAAGCTTTCTTT	CASAGAKEAFF
TRBV20-1	many	TRBD2	16	TRBJ2-6	TGCAGTGCTTCGACTAGCGGGGCGGCTGGGGCCAACGTCCTGACTTTC	CSASTSGAAGANVLTF
TRBV27	.	.	13	TRBJ2-3	TGTGCCAGCAGTTTAGGGGCTACAGATACGCAGTATTTT	CASSLGATDTQYF
TRBV7-2	many	.	14	TRBJ2-5	TGTGCCAGCAGCTTTACAGGGTCGGGGGAGACCCAGTACTTC	CASSFTGSGETQYF
TRBV5-1	many	.	12	TRBJ2-3	TGCGCCAGCAGCTCCGCCGCGGATACGCAGTATTTT	CASSSAADTQYF
TRBV6-5	.	.	15	TRBJ1-1	TGTGCCAGCAGTTACCGCCCGGGGGCGGACACTGAAGCTTTCTTT	CASSYRPGADTEAFF
TRBV20-1	.	TRBD1	14	TRBJ2-3	TGCAGTGCTCCGGGACAGGGGAGATGGGATACGCAGTATTTT	CSAPGQGRWDTQYF
TRBV29-1	many	.	12	TRBJ1-1	TGCAGCGTTGAACAGGGGAACACTGAAGCTTTCTTT	CSVEQGNTEAFF
TRBV18	.	.	15	TRBJ1-1	TGTGCCAGCTCACCACGAGAGGGAATGAACACTGAAGCTTTCTTT	CASSPREGMNTEAFF
TRBV20-1	many	.	14	TRBJ2-7	TGCAGTGCTCGTCTTTTGAGTGGGTACTACGAGCAGTACTTC	CSARLLSGYYEQYF
TRBV6-5	many	TRBD1	16	TRBJ1-1	TGTGCCAGCAGTTATTGGCAGGGGGGGATTTACACTGAAGCTTTCTTT	CASSYWQGGIYTEAFF
TRBV5-1	many	.	15	TRBJ2-1	TGCGCCAGCAGCTTGTGGACACAGGAGGATAATGAGCAGTTCTTC	CASSLWTQEDNEQFF
TRBV20-1	many	TRBD2	18	TRBJ2-7	TGCAGTGCTAGAGATTCGCTAGCGACTAGCGGGGGGGCCTACGAGCAGTACTTC	CSARDSLATSGGAYEQYF
TRBV4-2	many	.	14	TRBJ2-7	TGTGCCAGCAGCCAAGATCTGGGCTACTACGAGCAGTACTTC	CASSQDLGYYEQYF
TRBV3-1	many	TRBD1	14	TRBJ1-2	TGTGCCAGCAGCCTCGTGACAGGGATCGGTGGCTACACCTTC	CASSLVTGIGGYTF
TRBV28	many	.	15	TRBJ1-3	TGTGCCAGCAGTCCTTCCTTTGGGACGGGAAACACCATATATTTT	CASSPSFGTGNTIYF
TRBV3-1	many	.	16	TRBJ2-1	TGTGCCAGCAGCCAGATCGGACGAGAGAGGGGGAATGAGCAGTTCTTC	CASSQIGRERGNEQFF
TRBV4-1	once	TRBD2	17	TRBJ2-1	TGCGCCAGCAGCCAAGAAATCGGTACTAGCGAATACAATGAGCAGTTCTTC	CASSQEIGTSEYNEQFF
TRBV7-8	many	TRBD1	15	TRBJ1-5	TGTGCCAGCAGCTTAGCTGCAGGGGGCGAGCAGCCCCAGCATTTT	CASSLAAGGEQPQHF
TRBV2	few	.	13	TRBJ2-5	TGTGCCAACAGTGTGCACTCCTGGGAGACCCAGTACTTC	CANSVHSWETQYF
TRBV5-6	.	.	15	TRBJ2-2	TGTGCCAGCAGCCCCTCGACAGGCGGGACCGGGGATCTATTTTTT	CASSPSTGGTGDLFF
TRBV14	many	.	14	TRBJ2-3	TGTGCCAGCGGGGATCTATCTAGCACAGATACGCAGTATTTT	CASGDLSSTDTQYF
TRBV2	many	TRBD1	13	TRBJ2-3	TGTGCCAGCAGTTTTAACAGGGGGGATACGCAGTATTTT	CASSFNRGDTQYF
TRBV10-3	many	TRBD2	15	TRBJ2-1	TGTGCCATCAGTACGACTAGCGGGTTTGGGAGTGAGCAGTTCTTC	CAISTTSGFGSEQFF
TRBV2	few	.	12	TRBJ1-5	TGTGCCAGTAGCGGGGGCAATCAGCCCCAGCATTTT	CASSGGNQPQHF
TRBV5-4	many	.	12	TRBJ2-1	TGTGCCAGCAGCGGCCTAACGGATGAGCAGTTCTTC	CASSGLTDEQFF
TRBV5-1	many	TRBD2	16	TRBJ2-5	TGCGCCAGCAGCCCAGGACTAGCGGGCTCGGGAGAGACCCAGTACTTC	CASSPGLAGSGETQYF
TRBV10-3	.	.	15	TRBJ2-2	TGTGCCATCAGTGCCAGCACTGACTCCACCGGGGAGCTGTTTTTT	CAISASTDSTGELFF
TRBV27	many	TRBD2	13	TRBJ2-2	TGTGCCAGCGGGAGGGCAAGGACCGGGGAGCTGTTTTTT	CASGRARTGELFF
TRBV5-3	few	TRBD2	16	TRBJ2-7	TGTGCCAGAAGCCCCCATCCAACGGGACTACCTTTGGAGCAGTACTTC	CARSPHPTGLPLEQYF
TRBV7-2	many	.	12	TRBJ2-3	TGTGCCAGCAGCTTAGCAATGGATACGCAGTATTTT	CASSLAMDTQYF